The rows below give T cell receptor beta chains drawn from one sample of a study of shared clonotypes between healthy human individuals. Sequencing was performed with immunoSEQ multiplex PCR; in TCRdb, only in-frame clones are kept and a portion is missing. The table shows a few million clones, with just over 90% occurring only once. The sequencing input was naive CD4+ T cells sorted from blood. The source of these receptors is a man aged 18-30 years in good health. The CDR3 runs from the conserved cysteine through the conserved F or W. The D gene is left open where the match is weak. Not all rows give a size; the values are once, few, many and, for expanded clones, a class.

d_call j_call clone_size v_call cdr3_aa cdr3_nt
- TRBJ2-2 - TRBV5-6 CASSWSRTGELFF TGTGCCAGCAGCTGGTCTAGGACCGGGGAGCTGTTTTTT
- TRBJ1-2 - TRBV5-1 CASSLGQVNYGYTF TGCGCCAGCAGCTTGGGACAGGTTAACTATGGCTACACCTTC
- TRBJ2-7 - TRBV7-9 CASSPDGPPQGYF TGTGCCAGCAGCCCCGATGGCCCTCCTCAAGGGTACTTC
- TRBJ1-3 - TRBV11-2 CASREAFGGSGNTIYF TGTGCCAGCAGGGAGGCTTTTGGGGGTTCTGGAAACACCATATATTTT
TRBD2 TRBJ2-2 - TRBV2 CASSHSVWSGLVETGELFF TGTGCCAGCAGCCATTCCGTCTGGTCGGGACTAGTGGAAACCGGGGAGCTGTTTTTT
TRBD1 TRBJ1-2 - TRBV7-9 CASSVDRGYGDGYTF TGTGCCAGCAGCGTCGACAGGGGTTACGGTGATGGCTACACCTTC
TRBD1 TRBJ1-4 - TRBV5-6 CASSLTGVTTNEKLFF TGTGCCAGCAGCTTGACAGGGGTAACAACTAATGAAAAACTGTTTTTT
TRBD1 TRBJ1-4 - TRBV6-1 CASTYRGNEKLFF TGTGCCAGCACCTACAGGGGCAACGAAAAACTGTTTTTT
TRBD1 TRBJ2-1 - TRBV5-1 CASSPGDRDNNEQFF TGCGCCAGCAGCCCGGGGGACAGGGACAACAATGAGCAGTTCTTC
- TRBJ1-4 - TRBV9 CASSVGGQPLEKLFF TGTGCCAGCAGCGTAGGGGGGCAGCCGCTTGAAAAACTGTTTTTT
TRBD1 TRBJ1-2 - TRBV27 CASSLSGQGSYGYTF TGTGCCAGCAGCCTATCGGGACAGGGGAGCTATGGCTACACCTTC
- TRBJ1-2 - TRBV2 CASSLMAQMTIGYTF TGTGCCAGCAGCCTCATGGCCCAGATGACGATTGGCTACACCTTC
TRBD1 TRBJ2-1 - TRBV5-1 CASSLELGIGQGYNEQFF TGCGCCAGCAGCTTGGAACTGGGCATAGGACAGGGATACAATGAGCAGTTCTTC
- TRBJ2-7 - TRBV27 CASSLSAQNYEQYF TGTGCCAGCAGTTTATCCGCACAGAACTACGAGCAGTACTTC
TRBD2 TRBJ2-2 - TRBV5-1 CASSSTGAGGNTGELFF TGCGCCAGCAGCTCTACTGGAGCGGGGGGTAACACCGGGGAGCTGTTTTTT
- TRBJ1-3 - TRBV6-5 CASSYSSRSSGNTIYF TGTGCCAGCAGTTACTCTAGCAGGAGCTCTGGAAACACCATATATTTT
TRBD1 TRBJ2-7 - TRBV2 CASLGGDRGAYEQYF TGTGCCAGCCTGGGAGGGGACAGGGGTGCCTACGAGCAGTACTTC
- TRBJ1-3 - TRBV6-6 CASSFSGVYSGNTIYF TGTGCCAGCAGTTTCTCGGGAGTATACTCTGGAAACACCATATATTTT
TRBD1 TRBJ1-2 - TRBV5-1 CASRSGQGIVGDYGYTF TGCGCCAGCAGGTCGGGACAGGGGATAGTTGGGGACTATGGCTACACCTTC
- TRBJ2-7 - TRBV7-8 CASSSGNWGEQYF TGTGCCAGCAGCTCGGGGAATTGGGGCGAGCAGTACTTC
- TRBJ2-1 - TRBV2 CASRGYNEQFF TGTGCCAGCAGGGGCTACAATGAGCAGTTCTTC
- TRBJ1-2 - TRBV6-1 CASSEAGPPGGYTF TGTGCCAGCAGTGAAGCTGGGCCCCCGGGTGGCTACACCTTC
TRBD1 TRBJ1-3 - TRBV6-1 CASRKDRGTGNTIYF TGTGCCAGCAGAAAAGACAGGGGAACTGGAAACACCATATATTTT
- TRBJ2-6 - TRBV5-4 CASSFGPTSGANVLTF TGTGCCAGCAGCTTCGGACCGACCTCTGGGGCCAACGTCCTGACTTTC
- TRBJ1-3 - TRBV10-3 CAMGYIGNTIYF TGTGCCATGGGGTATATTGGAAACACCATATATTTT
- TRBJ2-1 - TRBV25-1 CASSEWGPANEQFF TGTGCCAGCAGTGAATGGGGACCCGCGAATGAGCAGTTCTTC
- TRBJ1-1 - TRBV10-3 CAISEYGQNTEAFF TGTGCCATCAGTGAGTATGGCCAGAACACTGAAGCTTTCTTT
TRBD2 TRBJ2-5 - TRBV10-2 CASSELLAGGLETQYF TGCGCCAGCAGTGAGTTGCTAGCGGGAGGATTGGAGACCCAGTACTTC
- TRBJ2-7 - TRBV5-5 CASSLDPGTPYEQYF TGTGCCAGCAGCTTGGATCCTGGGACACCCTACGAGCAGTACTTC
- TRBJ2-3 - TRBV5-1 CASSPGEWALGTQYF TGCGCCAGCAGCCCCGGGGAGTGGGCCCTTGGTACGCAGTATTTT
TRBD2 TRBJ2-1 - TRBV5-4 CASSFWSRAGEGYNEQFF TGTGCCAGCAGCTTCTGGTCCCGGGCGGGAGAGGGCTACAATGAGCAGTTCTTC
- TRBJ2-7 - TRBV5-6 CASSLSGGGGYEQYF TGTGCCAGCAGCTTGTCCGGAGGGGGCGGCTACGAGCAGTACTTC
TRBD2 TRBJ2-3 - TRBV6-6 CASSYLLAGRDTQYF TGTGCCAGCAGTTATTTACTAGCGGGGAGGGATACGCAGTATTTT
- TRBJ2-1 - TRBV9 CASSLAHNEQFF TGTGCCAGCAGCCTAGCCCACAATGAGCAGTTCTTC
TRBD2 TRBJ2-4 once TRBV9 CASSVEASGGAKNIQYF TGTGCCAGCAGCGTAGAGGCTAGCGGGGGAGCCAAAAACATTCAGTACTTC
- TRBJ1-4 - TRBV7-6 CASSLLATNEKLFF TGTGCCAGCAGCCTACTAGCTACAAATGAAAAACTGTTTTTT
TRBD2 TRBJ2-1 - TRBV7-2 CASRSPGLAGVGEQFF TGTGCCAGCAGATCACCGGGACTAGCGGGAGTAGGTGAGCAGTTCTTC
TRBD1 TRBJ1-6 - TRBV5-1 CASSRQGESSYNSPLHF TGCGCCAGCAGCAGACAGGGGGAAAGCTCCTATAATTCACCCCTCCACTTT
TRBD1 TRBJ1-2 - TRBV30 CAWSAYPMKTGNNYGYTF TGTGCCTGGAGTGCCTACCCTATGAAGACAGGGAATAACTATGGCTACACCTTC
TRBD1 TRBJ2-5 - TRBV5-1 CASTRDRGREETQYF TGCGCCAGCACCCGGGACAGGGGGCGCGAGGAGACCCAGTACTTC
- TRBJ2-6 - TRBV29-1 CSVRSGANVLTF TGCAGCGTTCGGTCTGGGGCCAACGTCCTGACTTTC
- TRBJ2-7 once TRBV19 CASSSGKWGEQYF TGTGCCAGTAGCTCAGGGAAATGGGGGGAGCAGTACTTC
- TRBJ1-1 few TRBV27 CASRLSRGTEAFF TGTGCCAGCAGACTGTCGAGGGGGACTGAAGCTTTCTTT
TRBD1 TRBJ1-4 - TRBV6-1 CASGDRAESEKLFF TGTGCCAGCGGAGACAGGGCGGAGTCTGAAAAACTGTTTTTT
- TRBJ2-7 - TRBV5-4 CASSRPERLYEQYF TGTGCCAGCAGCCGACCGGAGCGGCTCTACGAGCAGTACTTC
- TRBJ1-4 once TRBV7-9 CASSLRTSNEKLFF TGTGCCAGCAGCCTCAGGACCTCTAATGAAAAACTGTTTTTT
- TRBJ2-1 - TRBV4-3 CASSQDRLRRTSSYNEQFF TGCGCCAGCAGCCAAGATCGATTGAGAAGAACCTCCTCCTACAATGAGCAGTTCTTC
- TRBJ2-5 - TRBV7-9 CASSLAIETQYF TGTGCCAGCAGCTTAGCGATTGAGACCCAGTACTTC
- TRBJ2-3 - TRBV7-8 CASSLAGGTDTQYF TGTGCCAGCAGCTTAGCCGGGGGCACAGATACGCAGTATTTT
- TRBJ2-3 - TRBV7-8 CASTPHAGTDTQYF TGTGCCAGCACTCCCCATGCGGGCACAGATACGCAGTATTTT
TRBD1 TRBJ1-1 - TRBV10-3 CAISATGTGSDTEAFF TGTGCCATCAGTGCGACCGGGACAGGGTCGGACACTGAAGCTTTCTTT
TRBD1 TRBJ1-1 once TRBV28 CASNLSKWGTGGTEAFF TGTGCCAGCAACCTATCGAAATGGGGAACAGGGGGCACTGAAGCTTTCTTT